This TCR beta chain was found in a study of blood T cells in healthy people across ages. General study points: Greater diversity and more naive CD4+ cells were seen in long-lived donors than in aged donors. Higher naive T cell percentage went strongly together with higher TCR beta diversity.

The V end lost 6 bases, the J end lost 6 bases, and 13 bases lay between the germline ends. Per germline, CDR1 DFQATT and CDR2 SNEGSKA (reference sequence). CDR3 length equals 12 residues. In regard to this clonotype: Its antigen is unidentified.

It was with a sample-barcoded 5' primer and a J-beta primer mix that a second PCR of roughly 6 to 12 cycles was run. TCRdb recomputed calls from the 5' RACE reads with MiXCR, one row per CDR3 protein. Among 1,300,000 or so distinct CDR3 sequences listed, roughly 64% were seen once. This clonotype was obtained from a man in his late teens or twenties in good health. Sequences were obtained from blood. The chain has TRBV20-1 and TRBJ2-3; the D gene is possibly TRBD2 (6 bases). The CDR3 loop reads CSALRESDTQYF. In DNA, the CDR3 is TGCAGTGCCCTTCGGGAGTCCGATACGCAGTATTTT.